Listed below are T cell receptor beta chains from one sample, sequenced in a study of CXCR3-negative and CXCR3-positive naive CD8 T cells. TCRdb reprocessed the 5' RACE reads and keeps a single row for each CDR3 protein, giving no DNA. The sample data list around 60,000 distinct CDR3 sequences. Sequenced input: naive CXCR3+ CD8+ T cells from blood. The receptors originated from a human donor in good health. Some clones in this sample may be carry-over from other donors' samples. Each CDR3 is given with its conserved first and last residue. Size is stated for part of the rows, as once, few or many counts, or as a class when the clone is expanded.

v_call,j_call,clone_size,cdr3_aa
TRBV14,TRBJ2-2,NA,CASSQPEDEGFPGELFF
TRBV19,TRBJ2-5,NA,CASSILGGYPNTAQYF
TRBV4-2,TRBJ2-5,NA,CASSRPGQQETQYF
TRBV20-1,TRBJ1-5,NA,CSARGWGQPQHF
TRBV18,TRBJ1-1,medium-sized,CASSPSEAEAFF
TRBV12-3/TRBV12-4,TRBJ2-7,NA,CPSRGTGQYEQYF
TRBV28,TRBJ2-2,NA,CASSSRDTDWSINTGELFF
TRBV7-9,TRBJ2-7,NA,CASSLAFRGWEQYF
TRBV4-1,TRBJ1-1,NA,CASSQERNQVAFF
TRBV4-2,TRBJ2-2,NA,CASSHSTGPPGELFF
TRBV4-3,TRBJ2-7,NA,CASSQSQVAYEQYF
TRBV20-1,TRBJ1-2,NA,CSAVGQGVSYGYTF
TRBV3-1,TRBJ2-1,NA,CASSATDGSYNEQFF
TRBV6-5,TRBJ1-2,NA,CASSYSGQPNYGYTF
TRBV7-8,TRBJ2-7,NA,CASSLRGPGLYEQYF
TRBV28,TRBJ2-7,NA,CASRAWTGGSTHYEQYF
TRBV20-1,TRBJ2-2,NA,CSAARGVTGELFF
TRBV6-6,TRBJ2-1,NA,CASSYFAGGHNEQFF
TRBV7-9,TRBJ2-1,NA,CASSPWTSSEQFF
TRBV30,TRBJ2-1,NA,CACWGGDEQFF
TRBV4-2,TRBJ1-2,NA,CASSQAVADNYGYTF
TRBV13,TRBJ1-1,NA,CASSFRQGFAEAFF
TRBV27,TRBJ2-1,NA,CASSLSLGTGELEQFF
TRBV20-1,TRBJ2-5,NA,CSAWHVSYGETQYF
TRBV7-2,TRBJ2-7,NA,CASSLLGGWMYEQYF
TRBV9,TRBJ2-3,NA,CASSAGLTTDTQYF
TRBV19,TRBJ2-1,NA,CASSITAYNEQFF
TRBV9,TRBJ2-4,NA,CASSVSGSGIQYF
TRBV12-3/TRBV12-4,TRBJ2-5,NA,CASRSLGQGIEETQYF
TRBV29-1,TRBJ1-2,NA,CSVEGPAGEGIPYGYTF
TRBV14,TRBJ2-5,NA,CASSLRQGPETQYF
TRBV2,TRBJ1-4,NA,CASRGDEKLFF
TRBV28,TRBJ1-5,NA,CASSPGRVPASNQPQHF
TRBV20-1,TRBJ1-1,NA,CSAQSSQLLNTEAFF
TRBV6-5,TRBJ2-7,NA,CASSYGGSYEQYF
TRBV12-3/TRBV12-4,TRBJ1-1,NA,CASRSTELEAFF
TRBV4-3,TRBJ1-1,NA,CASSQDPAFMNTEAFF
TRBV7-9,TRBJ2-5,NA,CASSQTLSTGRTQYF
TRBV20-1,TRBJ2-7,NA,CSARDLASGESYEQYF
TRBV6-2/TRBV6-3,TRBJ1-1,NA,CASSYIGDLNTEAFF
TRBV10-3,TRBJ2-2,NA,CAISESEGFDGELFF
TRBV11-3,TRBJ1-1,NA,CASSSGDTEAFF
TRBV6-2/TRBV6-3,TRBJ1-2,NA,CASSPRRGADGYTF
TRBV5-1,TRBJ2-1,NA,CASSRRQGPNEQFF